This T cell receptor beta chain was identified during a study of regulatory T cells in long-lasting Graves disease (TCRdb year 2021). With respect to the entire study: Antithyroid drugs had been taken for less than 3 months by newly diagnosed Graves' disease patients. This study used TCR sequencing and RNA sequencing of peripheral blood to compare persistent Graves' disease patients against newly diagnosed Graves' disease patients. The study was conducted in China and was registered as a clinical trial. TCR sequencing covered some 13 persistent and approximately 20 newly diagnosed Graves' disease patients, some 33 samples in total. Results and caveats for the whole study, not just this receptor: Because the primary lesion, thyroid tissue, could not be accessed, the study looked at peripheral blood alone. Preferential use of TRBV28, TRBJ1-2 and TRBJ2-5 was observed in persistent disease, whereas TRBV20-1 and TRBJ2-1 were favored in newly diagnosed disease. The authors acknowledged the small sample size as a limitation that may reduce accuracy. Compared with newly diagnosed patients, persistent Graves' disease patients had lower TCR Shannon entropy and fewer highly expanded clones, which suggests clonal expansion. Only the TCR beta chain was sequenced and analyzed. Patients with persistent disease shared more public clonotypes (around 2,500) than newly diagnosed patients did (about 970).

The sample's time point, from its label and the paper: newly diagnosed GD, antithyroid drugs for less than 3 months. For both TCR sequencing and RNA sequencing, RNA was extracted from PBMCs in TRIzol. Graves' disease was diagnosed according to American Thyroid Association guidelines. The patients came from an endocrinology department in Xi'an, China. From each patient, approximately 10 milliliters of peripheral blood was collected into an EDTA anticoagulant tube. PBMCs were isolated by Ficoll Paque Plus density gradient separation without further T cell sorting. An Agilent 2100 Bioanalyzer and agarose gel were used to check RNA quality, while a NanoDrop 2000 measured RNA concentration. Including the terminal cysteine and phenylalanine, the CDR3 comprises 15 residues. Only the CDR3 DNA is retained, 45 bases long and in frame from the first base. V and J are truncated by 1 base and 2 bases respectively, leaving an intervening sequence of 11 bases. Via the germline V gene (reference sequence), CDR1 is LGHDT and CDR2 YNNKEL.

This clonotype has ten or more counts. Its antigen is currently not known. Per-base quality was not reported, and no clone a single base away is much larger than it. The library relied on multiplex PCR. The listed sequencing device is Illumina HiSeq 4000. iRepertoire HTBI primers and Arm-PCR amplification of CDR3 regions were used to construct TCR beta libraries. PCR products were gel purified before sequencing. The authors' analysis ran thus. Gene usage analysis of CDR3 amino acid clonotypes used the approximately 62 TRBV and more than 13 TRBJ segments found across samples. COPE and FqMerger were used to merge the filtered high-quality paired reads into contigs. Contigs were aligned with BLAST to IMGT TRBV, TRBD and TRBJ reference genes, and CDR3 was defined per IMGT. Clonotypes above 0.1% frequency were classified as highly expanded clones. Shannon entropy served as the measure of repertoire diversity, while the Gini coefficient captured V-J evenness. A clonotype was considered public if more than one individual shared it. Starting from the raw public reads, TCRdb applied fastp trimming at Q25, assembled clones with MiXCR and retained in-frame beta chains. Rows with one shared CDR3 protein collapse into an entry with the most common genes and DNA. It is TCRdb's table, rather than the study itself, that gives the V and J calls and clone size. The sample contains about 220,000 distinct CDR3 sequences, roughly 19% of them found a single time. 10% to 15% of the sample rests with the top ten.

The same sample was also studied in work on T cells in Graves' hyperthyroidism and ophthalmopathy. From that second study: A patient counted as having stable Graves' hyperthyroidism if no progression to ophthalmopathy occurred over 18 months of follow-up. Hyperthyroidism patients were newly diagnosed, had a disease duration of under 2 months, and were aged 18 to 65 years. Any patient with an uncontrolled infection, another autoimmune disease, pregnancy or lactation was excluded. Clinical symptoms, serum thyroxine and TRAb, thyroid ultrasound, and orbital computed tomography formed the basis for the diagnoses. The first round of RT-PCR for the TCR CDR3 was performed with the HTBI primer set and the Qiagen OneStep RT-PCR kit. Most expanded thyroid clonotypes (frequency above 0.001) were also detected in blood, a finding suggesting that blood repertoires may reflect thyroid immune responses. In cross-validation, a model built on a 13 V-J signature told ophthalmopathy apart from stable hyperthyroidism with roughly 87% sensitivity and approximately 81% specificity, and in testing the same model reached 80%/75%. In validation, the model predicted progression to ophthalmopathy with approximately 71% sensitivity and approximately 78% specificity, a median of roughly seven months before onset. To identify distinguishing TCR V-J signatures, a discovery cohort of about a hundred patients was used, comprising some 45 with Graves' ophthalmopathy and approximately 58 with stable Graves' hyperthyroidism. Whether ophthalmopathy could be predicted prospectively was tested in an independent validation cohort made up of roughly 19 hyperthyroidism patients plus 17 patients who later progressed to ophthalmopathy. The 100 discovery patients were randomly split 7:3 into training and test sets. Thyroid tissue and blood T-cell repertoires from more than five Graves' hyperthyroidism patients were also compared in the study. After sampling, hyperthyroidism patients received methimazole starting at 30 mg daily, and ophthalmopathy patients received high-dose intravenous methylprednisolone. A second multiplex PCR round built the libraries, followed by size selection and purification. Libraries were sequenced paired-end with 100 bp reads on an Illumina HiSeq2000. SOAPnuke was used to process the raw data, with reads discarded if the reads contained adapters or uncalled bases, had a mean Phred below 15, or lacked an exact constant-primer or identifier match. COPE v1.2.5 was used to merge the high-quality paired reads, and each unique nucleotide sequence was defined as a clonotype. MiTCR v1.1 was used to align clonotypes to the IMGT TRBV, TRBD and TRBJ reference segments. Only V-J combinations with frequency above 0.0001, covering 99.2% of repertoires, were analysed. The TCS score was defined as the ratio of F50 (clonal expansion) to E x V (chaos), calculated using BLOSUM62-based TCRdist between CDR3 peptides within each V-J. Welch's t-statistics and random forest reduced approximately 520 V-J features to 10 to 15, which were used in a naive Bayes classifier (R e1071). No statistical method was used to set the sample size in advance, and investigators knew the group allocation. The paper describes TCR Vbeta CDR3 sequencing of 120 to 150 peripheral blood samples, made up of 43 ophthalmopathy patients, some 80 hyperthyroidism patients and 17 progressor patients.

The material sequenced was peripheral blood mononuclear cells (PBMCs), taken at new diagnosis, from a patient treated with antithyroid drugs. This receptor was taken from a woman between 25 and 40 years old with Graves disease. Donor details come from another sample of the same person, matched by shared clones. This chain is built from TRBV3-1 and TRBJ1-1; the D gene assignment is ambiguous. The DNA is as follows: TGTGCCAGCAGCCAAGTTGCAGTGGCTAACACTGAAGCTTTCTTT. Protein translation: CASSQVAVANTEAFF.